These 13 T cell receptor beta chains originate from one sample sequenced in a study of CD8+ T cells in alopecia areata. Treatment described: oral pan-JAK inhibitor, 5-10 mg twice daily. RNA was extracted and reverse transcribed into cDNA as the sequencing template. The method was immunoSEQ multiplex PCR; TCRdb's version includes in-frame clones alone and lacks a portion of them. The sample includes around 100,000 clones, roughly 50% of them seen just once. The material was CD8+ T cells sorted from blood, obtained at week 24, from a patient treated with tofacitinib. The receptors stem from a human donor with alopecia areata.

The V call is TRBV6-5, the J call TRBJ1-1; weak D call: TRBD1 (5 bases). Germline V gives CDR1 MNHEY, CDR2 SVGAGI. This CDR3 is 15 amino acids long. V lost 2 bases, J lost 5 bases, and 15 bases lay in between. The CDR3 loop reads CASSYGGVRGTEAFF. In DNA, the CDR3 is TGTGCCAGCAGTTACGGAGGGGTCAGAGGGACTGAAGCTTTCTTT.

The chain is built from TRBV29-1 and TRBJ2-1; the D is unclear. The CDR3 totals 13 residues. Germline CDR1 is SQVTM and CDR2 is ANQGSEA. Trimming left V 7 bases short and J 1 base short, with 11 bases between. CDR3 region: CSAVGISYNEQFF. As DNA, the CDR3 is TGCAGCGCCGTAGGTATATCCTACAATGAGCAGTTCTTC.

The V call is TRBV29-1, the J call TRBJ2-1; D perhaps matches TRBD2 (7 bases). CDR3 length: 13 amino acids. Trimming removed 7 bases at V and 7 bases at J, with 17 bases between. From germline, CDR1 is SQVTM and CDR2 ANQGSEA. CDR3 sequence (DNA): TGCAGCGGCCTACAGGGAGGGGGTAATGAGCAGTTCTTC. This codes for CSGLQGGGNEQFF.

V usage is TRBV4-2 and J usage is TRBJ2-1, with D possibly matching TRBD1 (5 bases). Germline CDR1 LGHNA, CDR2 YNFKEQ. CDR3 length equals 15 residues. V was pared by 5 bases and J by 7 bases, with 18 bases between. CDR3 coding DNA: TGTGCCAGCAGCTTAGATGTTGTGGGGCGTAATGAGCAGTTCTTC. Protein product: CASSLDVVGRNEQFF.

The chain employs TRBV2 and TRBJ1-1; D unclear. With 3 bases removed from V and 11 bases from J, the gap between germline ends came to 19 bases. Germline V lookup: CDR1 SNHLY, CDR2 FYNNEI. The CDR3 runs to 14 residues. The CDR3 loop reads CASSEVLQPTTAFF. CDR3 coding DNA: TGTGCCAGCAGTGAGGTCCTACAACCCACAACGGCTTTCTTT.

This clone has only one observation. The genes are TRBV7-9 and TRBJ1-1, with a possible D match to TRBD1 (5 bases). The CDR3 consists of 13 residues. With 2 bases removed from V and 11 bases from J, the gap between germline ends came to 15 bases. CDR1 SEHNR and CDR2 FQNEAQ come from the germline V gene (reference sequence). The CDR3 DNA is TGTGCCAGCAGCTTATACGGCGGGGCGGTGGCTTTCTTT. Translated, it gives CASSLYGGAVAFF. Combining the CDR3 with reference TRBV7-9 and TRBJ1-1 gives the whole variable domain DTGVSQNPRHKITKRGQNVTFRCDPISEHNRLYWYRQTLGQGPEFLTYFQNEAQLEKSRLLSDRFSAERPKGSFSTLEIQRTEQGDSAMYLCASSLYGGAVAFFGQGTRLTVV.

This clone appeared a single time. J is TRBJ2-3 and V is TRBV7-9, with D maybe TRBD2 (6 bases). The CDR3 consists of 17 residues. CDR1 is SEHNR, CDR2 FQNEAQ, per germline (reference sequence). The ends were cut back, 1 base at V and 0 bases at J, with 14 bases in the middle. Here the CDR3 DNA reads TGTGCCAGCAGCTTAGGACGGGGCGGGACGAGCACAGATACGCAGTATTTT. It is translated as CASSLGRGGTSTDTQYF.

The J gene is TRBJ1-1, the V gene TRBV23-1; 7 positions match TRBD1. TRBV23-1 counts as an open reading frame of uncertain function. This CDR3 comprises 17 residues. V lost 2 bases, J lost 1 base, and 10 bases stayed unmatched. CDR3 loop: CASSQPRYRGRNTEAFF. Written as DNA, the CDR3 is TGCGCCAGCAGTCAACCTAGATACAGGGGTAGGAACACTGAAGCTTTCTTT.

V and J are TRBV27 and TRBJ2-6; tentative D call: TRBD1 (5 bases). The germline CDR1 and CDR2 sequences are MNHEY and SMNVEV (reference sequence). The CDR3 length is 17 residues. The ends were cut back, 3 bases at V and 0 bases at J, with 12 bases in the middle. The CDR3 is CASSLGPGNSGANVLTF. DNA for the CDR3: TGTGCCAGCAGTTTGGGGCCAGGGAACTCTGGGGCCAACGTCCTGACTTTC.

The V call is TRBV11-2, the J call TRBJ2-7; D gene unclear. CDR1 is SGHAT and CDR2 is FQNNGV in the germline V gene. The CDR3 covers 14 residues. The V end was cut by 6 bases, the J end by 0 bases, with 12 bases between. The CDR3 sequence: CASSPISGSYEQYF. DNA of the CDR3: TGTGCCAGCAGTCCAATTTCCGGCTCCTACGAGCAGTACTTC.

On this clone itself: This sample also contains other DNA sequences that code for the same CDR3. The chain joins TRBV6-5 to TRBJ2-1, with D perhaps being TRBD1 or TRBD2 (5 bases each). In germline, CDR1 is MNHEY, CDR2 SVGAGI. This CDR3 has 11 residues. Trimming removed 2 bases from V and 9 bases from J, with 5 bases in between. The CDR3 DNA reads as TGTGCCAGCAGTTACGGGGGTGAGCAGTTCTTC. It is translated as CASSYGGEQFF.

V usage is TRBV5-4 and J usage is TRBJ1-1; unclear D gene. The V and J ends lost 2 bases and 1 base respectively, with 12 bases between them. This CDR3 has 15 residues. Germline CDR1 reads SGHNT; CDR2 reads YYREEE (reference sequence). CDR3 nucleotides: TGTGCCAGCAGCTTTGGAATCGGGCGGAACACTGAAGCTTTCTTT. Amino acid sequence: CASSFGIGRNTEAFF.

The chain carries TRBV27 and TRBJ2-2; the match to TRBD1 covers 8 bases. CDR3 length equals 13 residues. V lost 4 bases, J lost 6 bases, and 1 base stayed unmatched. Looked up from germline, CDR1 is MNHEY and CDR2 is SMNVEV (reference sequence). CDR3 DNA sequence: TGTGCCAGCAGTTCGACAGGGGCCGGGGAGCTGTTTTTT. This codes for CASSSTGAGELFF.